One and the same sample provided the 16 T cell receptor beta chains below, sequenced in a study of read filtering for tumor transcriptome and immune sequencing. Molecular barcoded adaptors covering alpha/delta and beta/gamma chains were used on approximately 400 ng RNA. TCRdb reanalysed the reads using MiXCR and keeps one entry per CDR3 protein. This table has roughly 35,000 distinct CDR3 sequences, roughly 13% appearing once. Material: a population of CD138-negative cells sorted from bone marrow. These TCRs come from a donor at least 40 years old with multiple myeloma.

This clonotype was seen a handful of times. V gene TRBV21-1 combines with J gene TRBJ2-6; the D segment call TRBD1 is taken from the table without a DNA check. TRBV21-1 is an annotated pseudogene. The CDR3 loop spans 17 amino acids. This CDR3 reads CASQRDRTHSGANVLTF. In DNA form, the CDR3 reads TGTGCCAGCCAAAGGGACAGGACTCACTCTGGGGCCAACGTCCTGACTTTC.

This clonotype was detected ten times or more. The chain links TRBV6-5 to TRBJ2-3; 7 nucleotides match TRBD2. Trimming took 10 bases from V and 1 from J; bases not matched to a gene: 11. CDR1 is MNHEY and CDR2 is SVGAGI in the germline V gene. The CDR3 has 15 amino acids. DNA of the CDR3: TGTGCCACCGGAGGGGAGCGGGACCGCACAGATACGCAGTATTTT. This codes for CATGGERDRTDTQYF.

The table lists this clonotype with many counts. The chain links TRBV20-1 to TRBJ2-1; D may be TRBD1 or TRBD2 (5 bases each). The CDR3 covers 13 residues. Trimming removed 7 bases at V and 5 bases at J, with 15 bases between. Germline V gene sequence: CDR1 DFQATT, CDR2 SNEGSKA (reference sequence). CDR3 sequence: CSVISGRDNEQFF. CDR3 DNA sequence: TGCAGTGTCATCTCGGGACGAGACAATGAGCAGTTCTTC.

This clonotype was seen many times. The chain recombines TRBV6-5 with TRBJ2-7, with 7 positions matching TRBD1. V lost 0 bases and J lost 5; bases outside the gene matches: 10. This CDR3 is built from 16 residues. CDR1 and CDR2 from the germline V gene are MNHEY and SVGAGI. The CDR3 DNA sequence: TGTGCCAGCAGTTACTCGAATTTTGGACAGGTTAACGAGCAGTACTTC. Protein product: CASSYSNFGQVNEQYF.

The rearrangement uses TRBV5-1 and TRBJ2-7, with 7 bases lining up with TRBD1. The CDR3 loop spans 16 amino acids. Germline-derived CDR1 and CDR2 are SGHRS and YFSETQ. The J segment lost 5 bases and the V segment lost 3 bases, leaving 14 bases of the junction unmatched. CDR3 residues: CASSSVSIGTVNEQYF. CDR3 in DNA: TGCGCCAGCAGCTCAGTTTCGATCGGGACAGTCAACGAGCAGTACTTC.

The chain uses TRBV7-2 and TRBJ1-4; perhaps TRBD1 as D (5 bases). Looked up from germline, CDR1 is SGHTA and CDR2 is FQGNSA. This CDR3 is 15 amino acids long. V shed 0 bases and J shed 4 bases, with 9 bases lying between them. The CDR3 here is CASSLAGTINEKLFF. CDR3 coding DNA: TGTGCCAGCAGCTTAGCTGGGACGATTAATGAAAAACTGTTTTTT.

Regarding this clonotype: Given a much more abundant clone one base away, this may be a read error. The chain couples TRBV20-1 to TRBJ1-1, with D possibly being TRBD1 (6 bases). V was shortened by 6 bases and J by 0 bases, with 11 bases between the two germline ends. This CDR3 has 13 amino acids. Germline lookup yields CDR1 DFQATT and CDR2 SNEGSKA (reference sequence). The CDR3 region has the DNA TGCAGTGCCCCGGGGGCGGTGAACACTGAAGCTTTCTTT. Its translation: CSAPGAVNTEAFF.

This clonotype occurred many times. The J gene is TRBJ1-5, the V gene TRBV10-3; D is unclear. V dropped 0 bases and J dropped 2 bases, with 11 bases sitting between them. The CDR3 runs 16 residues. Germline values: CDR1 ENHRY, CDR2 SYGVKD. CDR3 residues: CAISESGQVGNQPQHF. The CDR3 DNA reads TGTGCCATCAGTGAGTCTGGGCAGGTGGGCAATCAGCCCCAGCATTTT.

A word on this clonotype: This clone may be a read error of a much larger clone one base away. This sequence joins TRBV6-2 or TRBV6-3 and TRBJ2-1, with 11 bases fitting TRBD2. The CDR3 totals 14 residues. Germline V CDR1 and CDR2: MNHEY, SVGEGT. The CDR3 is CASASGRTYDEQFF. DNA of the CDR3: TGTGCCAGCGCTAGCGGGAGGACCTACGATGAGCAGTTCTTC.

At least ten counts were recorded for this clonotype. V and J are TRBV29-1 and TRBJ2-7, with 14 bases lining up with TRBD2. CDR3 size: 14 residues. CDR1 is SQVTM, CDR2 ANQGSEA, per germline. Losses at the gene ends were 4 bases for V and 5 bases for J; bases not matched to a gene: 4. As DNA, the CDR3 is TGCAGCGTTGCGACTAGCGGGAGGGCCAACGAGCAGTACTTC. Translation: CSVATSGRANEQYF.

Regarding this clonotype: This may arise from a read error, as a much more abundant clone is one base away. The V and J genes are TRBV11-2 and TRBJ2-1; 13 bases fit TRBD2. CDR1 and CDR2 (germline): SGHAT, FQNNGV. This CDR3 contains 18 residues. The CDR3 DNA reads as TGTGCCAGCAGTCGATACCGGACTAGCGGGAGAGGTGGCAATGAGCAGGTCTTC. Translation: CASSRYRTSGRGGNEQVF.

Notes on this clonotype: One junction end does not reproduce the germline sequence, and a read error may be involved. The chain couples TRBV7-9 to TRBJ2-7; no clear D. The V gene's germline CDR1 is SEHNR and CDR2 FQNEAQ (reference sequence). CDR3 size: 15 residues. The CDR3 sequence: CASSLNLGPSHEQYF. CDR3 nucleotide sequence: TGTGCCAGCAGCCTCAATTTGGGTCCCTCCCACGAGCAGTACTTC.

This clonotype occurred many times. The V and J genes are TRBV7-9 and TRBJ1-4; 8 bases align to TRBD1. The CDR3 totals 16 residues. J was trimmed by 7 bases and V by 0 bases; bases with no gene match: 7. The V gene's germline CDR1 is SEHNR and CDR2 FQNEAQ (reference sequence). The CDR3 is CASSLAQDRASEKLFF. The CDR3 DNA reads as TGTGCCAGCAGCTTAGCCCAGGACAGGGCTAGTGAAAAACTGTTTTTT.

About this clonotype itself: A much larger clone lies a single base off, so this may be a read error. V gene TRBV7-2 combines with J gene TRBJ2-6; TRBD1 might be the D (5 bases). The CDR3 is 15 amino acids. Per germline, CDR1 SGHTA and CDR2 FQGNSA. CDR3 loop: CASSPGNTGANALTF. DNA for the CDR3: TGTGCCAGCAGCCCAGGGAACACTGGGGCCAACGCCCTGACTTTC.

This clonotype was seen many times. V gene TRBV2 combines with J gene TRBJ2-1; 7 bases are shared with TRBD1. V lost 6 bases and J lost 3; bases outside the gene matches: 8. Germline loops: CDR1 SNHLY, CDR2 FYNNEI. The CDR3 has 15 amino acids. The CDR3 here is CASSDREHYYNEQFF. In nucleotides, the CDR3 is TGTGCCAGCAGCGACAGGGAACACTACTACAATGAGCAGTTCTTC.

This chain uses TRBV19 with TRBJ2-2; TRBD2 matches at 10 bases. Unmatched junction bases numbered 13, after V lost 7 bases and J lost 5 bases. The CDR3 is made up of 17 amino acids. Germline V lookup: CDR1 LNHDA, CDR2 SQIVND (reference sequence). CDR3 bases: TGTGCCAGTAATACCCCGCTAGCGGGGGTGGTTACCGGGGAGCTGTTTTTT. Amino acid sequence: CASNTPLAGVVTGELFF.